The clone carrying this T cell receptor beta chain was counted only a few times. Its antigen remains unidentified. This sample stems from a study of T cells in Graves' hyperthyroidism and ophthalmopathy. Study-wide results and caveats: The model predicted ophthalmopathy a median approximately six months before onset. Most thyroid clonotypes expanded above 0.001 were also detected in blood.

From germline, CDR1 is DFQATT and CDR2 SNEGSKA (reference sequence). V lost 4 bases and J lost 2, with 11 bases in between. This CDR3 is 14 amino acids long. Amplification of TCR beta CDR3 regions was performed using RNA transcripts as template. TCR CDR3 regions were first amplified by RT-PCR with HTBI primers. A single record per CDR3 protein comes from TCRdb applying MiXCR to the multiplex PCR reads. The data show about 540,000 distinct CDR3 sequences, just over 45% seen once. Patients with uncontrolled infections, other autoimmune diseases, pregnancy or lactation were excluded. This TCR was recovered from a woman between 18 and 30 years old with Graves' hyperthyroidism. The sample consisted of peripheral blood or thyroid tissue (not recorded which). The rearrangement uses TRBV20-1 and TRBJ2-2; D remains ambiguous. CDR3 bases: TGCAGTGCTAAAAACCCCAGCAACACCGGGGAGCTGTTTTTT. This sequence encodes CSAKNPSNTGELFF.